These 5 T cell receptor beta chains came from one sample sequenced in a study of blood T cell repertoires in COVID-19. Libraries were prepared by immunoSEQ multiplex PCR; TCRdb keeps only in-frame clonotypes and omits some of them. Here the sample spans roughly 220,000 clones, under 90% being singletons. Material for sequencing was peripheral blood. The receptors were sampled from a man aged 25 to 40 with active or convalescent COVID-19.

V is TRBV7-6 and J is TRBJ2-2; D is unclear. Germline CDR1 is SGHVS and CDR2 is FNYEAQ. V was trimmed by 5 bases and J by 1 base, leaving 8 bases between them. The CDR3 covers 14 residues. In DNA form, the CDR3 reads TGTGCCAGCAGCCTACTTCAGAACACCGGGGAGCTGTTTTTT. It encodes CASSLLQNTGELFF. The variable domain in full, completed from reference TRBV7-6 and TRBJ2-2, reads GAGVSQSPRYKVTKRGQDVALRCDPISGHVSLYWYRQALGQGPEFLTYFNYEAQQDKSGLPNDRFSAERPEGSISTLTIQRTEQRDSAMYRCASSLLQNTGELFFGEGSRLTVL.

A few counts support this clone. The chain joins TRBV7-2 to TRBJ2-7; 7 bases are a match to TRBD2. This CDR3 contains 15 residues. CDR1 and CDR2 (germline): SGHTA, FQGNSA. V trimming: 0 bases; J trimming: 4 bases; junction bases outside the gene matches: 6. CDR3 amino acids: CASSLAAQGGYEQYF. CDR3 nucleotides: TGTGCCAGCAGCTTAGCGGCGCAGGGAGGGTACGAGCAGTACTTC. The full variable domain, completed using reference TRBV7-2 and TRBJ2-7, is GAGVSQSPSNKVTEKGKDVELRCDPISGHTALYWYRQSLGQGLEFLIYFQGNSAPDKSGLPSDRFSAERTGGSVSTLTIQRTQQEDSAVYLCASSLAAQGGYEQYFGPGTRLTVT.

The rearrangement links TRBV28 to TRBJ2-2; 9 bases agree with TRBD2. The V and J ends lost 5 bases and 7 bases, in that order; junction bases with no gene match: 11. Germline assignment: CDR1 MDHEN and CDR2 SYDVKM. The CDR3 is made up of 16 amino acids. The CDR3 nucleotides read TGTGCCAGCAGTCCTCCTGCGGGGGGGCAAAGCGGGGAGCTGTTTTTT. Its protein is CASSPPAGGQSGELFF.

V usage is TRBV12-3 or TRBV12-4 and J usage is TRBJ2-5; the D is unclear. Trimming pared 6 bases from V and 5 bases from J, leaving 13 bases between. The CDR3 covers 13 residues. For the CDR3, the DNA is TGTGCCAGCAGAACCGGAGCGTGGGAGACCCAGTACTTC. This encodes CASRTGAWETQYF.

This clone was seen a single time. CDR3 sequence reads: CATSDLDRGDYTF. DNA for the CDR3: TGTGCCACCAGTGATCTAGACAGGGGTGACTACACCTTC. The J gene is TRBJ1-2, the V gene TRBV24-1; 8 nucleotides agree with TRBD1. Losses at the gene ends were 3 bases for V and 10 bases for J; bases not matched to a gene: 6. The CDR3 loop spans 13 amino acids. Germline CDR1 and CDR2: KGHDR and SFDVKD.